The rows below give T cell receptor beta chains drawn from one sample of a study of T cells in localized non-small cell lung cancer. Some clones are missing from TCRdb's copy, which holds only in-frame ones; the method was immunoSEQ multiplex PCR. The sample has under 50,000 clones; more than 85% are singletons. This specimen was PBMCs, taken before any cancer treatment. The receptors shown here come from a man aged 40-75 years with stage II lung adenocarcinoma. CDR3s leave out the opening cysteine and the closing phenylalanine or tryptophan. A D gene is named only where the DNA matches it firmly.

D,J,V,CDR3
TRBD1,TRBJ2-5,TRBV5-4,ASNIGGRQETQY
TRBD1,TRBJ1-1,TRBV7-2,ASSFRGRDTEAF
-,TRBJ2-3,TRBV14,ASSQRRPRTMTDTQY
-,TRBJ1-1,TRBV14,ASRQQVNTEAF
-,TRBJ1-2,TRBV4-2,ASSQAQDGDYGYT
-,TRBJ1-4,TRBV28,ASSPPQGSNEKLF
TRBD1,TRBJ1-3,TRBV6-5,ASSLTGTGNTIY
-,TRBJ2-1,TRBV27,ASSTSSGGGNEQF
TRBD1,TRBJ1-4,TRBV12-5,ASGLATGGFHEKLF
TRBD1,TRBJ2-5,TRBV10-3,AISDGADSLQGAQY
TRBD2,TRBJ2-5,TRBV11-2,ASSPPGRAGGETQY
TRBD2,TRBJ2-3,TRBV5-4,ASSLAGSGGLDTQY
TRBD2,TRBJ2-3,TRBV5-1,ASSFGLARNPSTDTQY
-,TRBJ2-2,TRBV19,ATERESNTGELF
TRBD1,TRBJ1-1,TRBV6-7,ASRDRGPEAF
-,TRBJ2-5,TRBV4-1,ASSLLGPVGETQY
-,TRBJ2-1,TRBV6-1,AILAYGGVYNEQF
-,TRBJ2-3,TRBV2,ASTGGSTDTQY
-,TRBJ1-5,TRBV19,ASSKPGTNQPQH
TRBD1,TRBJ1-6,TRBV6-1,ASSETDFRGEAPLH
-,TRBJ2-7,TRBV5-4,ASSFGIAYEQY
-,TRBJ1-2,TRBV6-1,ASSEWQALYGYT
-,TRBJ1-1,TRBV28,ASSLAKTNFPSEAF
-,TRBJ2-2,TRBV2,ASSLDTTGELF
-,TRBJ2-7,TRBV27,ASSLSGVGEQY
-,TRBJ1-1,TRBV7-9,ASSLVGENTEAF
-,TRBJ1-1,TRBV5-1,ASSLEGGRYSEAF
TRBD1,TRBJ1-4,TRBV19,ASSEGAGGEKLF
-,TRBJ1-4,TRBV30,AWSTTPTNEKLF
TRBD2,TRBJ2-5,TRBV2,ASSELAGSKTQY
TRBD2,TRBJ2-7,TRBV7-8,ASSLEGGGGLSYEQY
TRBD1,TRBJ2-1,TRBV28,ASYPRQGYVNEQF
-,TRBJ2-6,TRBV7-6,ASSPGTTGRGANVLT
-,TRBJ1-2,TRBV6-5,ASSATGYYGYT
-,TRBJ2-7,TRBV9,ASSAQGWGSYEQY
-,TRBJ2-2,TRBV5-1,ASSLAPTGRVGGELF
TRBD1,TRBJ2-3,TRBV5-4,ASSLGLGQGGTDTQY
TRBD1,TRBJ2-5,TRBV2,ASSELTGEETQY
TRBD2,TRBJ2-3,TRBV5-1,ASSRRTSGGAETDTQY
TRBD1,TRBJ1-6,TRBV27,ASSLHDRGRGSPLH
-,TRBJ1-1,TRBV5-1,ASSQRQDNTEAF
TRBD2,TRBJ2-2,TRBV13,ASSYSGGANTGELF